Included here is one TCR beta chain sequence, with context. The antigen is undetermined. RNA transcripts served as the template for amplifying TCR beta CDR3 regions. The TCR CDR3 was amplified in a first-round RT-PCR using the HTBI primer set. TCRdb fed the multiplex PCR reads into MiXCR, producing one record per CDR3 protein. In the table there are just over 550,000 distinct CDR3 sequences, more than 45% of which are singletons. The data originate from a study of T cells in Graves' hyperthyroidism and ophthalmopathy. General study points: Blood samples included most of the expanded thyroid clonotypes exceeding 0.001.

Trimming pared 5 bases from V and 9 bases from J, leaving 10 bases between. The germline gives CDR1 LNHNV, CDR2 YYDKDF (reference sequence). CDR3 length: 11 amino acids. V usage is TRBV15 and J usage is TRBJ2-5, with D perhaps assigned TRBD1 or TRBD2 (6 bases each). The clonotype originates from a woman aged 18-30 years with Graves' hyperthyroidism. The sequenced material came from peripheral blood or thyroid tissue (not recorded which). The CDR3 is CATSPRGAQYF. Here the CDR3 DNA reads TGTGCCACCAGCCCGAGGGGGGCCCAGTACTTC.